This note documents a single T cell receptor (beta chain) sequence. TCRdb keeps only in-frame clones here, not all; method: immunoSEQ multiplex PCR. The table records 250,000 to 300,000 clones, around nine tenths of them present only once. CDR1 is SGHDT, CDR2 YYEEEE, per germline. CDR3 length: 16 amino acids. With 4 bases clipped from V and 2 bases from J, the junction kept 6 bases outside the gene matches. The data were obtained in a study of blood T cell repertoires in COVID-19. The TCR was taken from a man aged 35 to 55 with acute or convalescent COVID-19. Sequenced material: peripheral blood. The V and J genes are TRBV5-6 and TRBJ2-3, with 11 bases aligning to TRBD1. In nucleotides, the CDR3 is TGTGCCAGCAGCCGAGGGACAGGGGGGTACACAGATACGCAGTATTTT. It is translated as CASSRGTGGYTDTQYF.